These 9 T cell receptor beta chains share one sample of origin, sequenced in a study of shared clonotypes between healthy human individuals. CD8 cells regarded as naive lacked CD45RO, were positively chosen for CCR7, and omitted terminally differentiated effector memory CD45RA+ cells. Only in-frame clones appear in the TCRdb table, and some are missing; sequencing was by immunoSEQ multiplex PCR. The sample has over 2,000,000 clones, over 85% seen once; the top ten hold around 1.7%. Sequencing was performed on naive CD8+ T cells from PBMCs. Source of these receptors: a man between 18 and 29 years old in good health. Some clones in this sample may be carry-over from other donors' samples.

The chain employs TRBV4-1 and TRBJ1-2; unclear D gene. Germline CDR1 and CDR2: MGHRA and YSYEKL. Trimming cost V 0 bases and J 4 bases, with 15 bases left between them. This CDR3 region has 16 residues. DNA for the CDR3: TGCGCCAGCAGCCAAGAAATTGGGGTATGGGGCTATGGCTACACCTTC. Translated, it gives CASSQEIGVWGYGYTF.

V gene TRBV6-6 combines with J gene TRBJ1-1, with 12 bases aligning to TRBD1. The CDR3 covers 15 residues. With V trimmed by 2 bases and J by 4 bases, 2 bases remained unmatched. CDR1 and CDR2 (germline): MNHNY, SVGAGI (reference sequence). The CDR3 reads CASSYRGQGATEAFF. The CDR3 DNA is TGTGCCAGCAGTTACAGGGGACAGGGGGCCACTGAAGCTTTCTTT.

This chain connects TRBV28 to TRBJ2-5; D is tentatively TRBD1 or TRBD2 (5 bases each). With 5 bases removed from V and 2 bases from J, the gap between germline ends came to 12 bases. The V gene's germline CDR1 is MDHEN and CDR2 SYDVKM. The CDR3 has 14 amino acids. The CDR3 reads CASSLREIQETQYF. DNA for the CDR3: TGTGCCAGCAGTCTCAGGGAGATTCAAGAGACCCAGTACTTC.

This clone appeared once. This rearrangement joins TRBV27 to TRBJ2-1; D call uncertain. This CDR3 has 15 amino acids. The germline V gene has CDR1 MNHEY and CDR2 SMNVEV (reference sequence). V lost 1 base, J lost 7 bases, and 14 bases lay in between. The CDR3 sequence is CASSLFARTRNEQFF. CDR3 nucleotides: TGTGCCAGCAGTTTATTTGCTAGAACAAGAAATGAGCAGTTCTTC.

This sequence joins TRBV5-6 and TRBJ1-3; no firm D call. Germline V lookup: CDR1 SGHDT, CDR2 YYEEEE. The CDR3 spans 14 residues. Trimming took off 2 bases at V and 0 bases at J, with 6 bases between the two ends. The CDR3 bases are TGTGCCAGCAGCTTCAGGAGCTCTGGAAACACCATATATTTT. Translating gives CASSFRSSGNTIYF.

The count of this clone is one. The rearrangement uses TRBV11-2 and TRBJ2-5; a weak D match, TRBD1 (6 bases). V lost 4 bases and J 2 bases, leaving 8 bases between the germline ends. Germline lookup yields CDR1 SGHAT and CDR2 FQNNGV. The CDR3 is 13 amino acids. The CDR3: CASSSDRQETQYF. The CDR3 bases are TGTGCCAGCAGCTCGGACAGACAAGAGACCCAGTACTTC.

V is TRBV25-1 and J is TRBJ2-7, with D perhaps matching TRBD1 (5 bases). This CDR3 is built from 14 residues. Germline V gives CDR1 MGHDK, CDR2 SYGVNS. Trimming pared 4 bases from V and 4 bases from J, leaving 14 bases between. The DNA for the CDR3 is TGTGCCAGCAGTGCGGCTGACAGCTTATACGAGCAGTACTTC. Its protein is CASSAADSLYEQYF.

As DNA, the CDR3 is TGCGCCAGCAGTGCGGAGGCGACTAGCGGGCCTCCCTACGAGCAGTACTTC. Translating gives CASSAEATSGPPYEQYF. This chain links TRBV4-3 with TRBJ2-7; 10 bases fit TRBD2. The CDR3 is 17 amino acids. CDR1 is LGHNA and CDR2 is YSLEER in the germline V gene. V dropped 6 bases and J dropped 2; count of bases not matched to a gene: 13.

The chain uses TRBV7-9 and TRBJ2-3; the match to TRBD1 covers 8 bases. V lost 5 bases to trimming and J lost 3 bases; unmatched junction nucleotides: 10. The germline V gene encodes CDR1 SEHNR and CDR2 FQNEAQ (reference sequence). CDR3 size: 16 residues. The CDR3 DNA sequence: TGTGCCAGCAGCCCCCGGGACAGGAAAGAGACAGATACGCAGTATTTT. This sequence encodes CASSPRDRKETDTQYF.